These 19 T cell receptor beta chains were all obtained from the same sample, sequenced in a study of cytomegalovirus exposure and HLA in healthy donors. The primer mix had 60 Vbeta and 13 Jbeta primers. Sequenced by immunoSEQ multiplex PCR; TCRdb stores in-frame clones only, minus some. Seen here are tens of thousands of clones, around 78% observed once, and the top ten hold approximately 4.7%. Material: PBMCs. The receptor set was obtained from a male donor in good health and CMV-seropositive.

V usage is TRBV5-8 and J usage is TRBJ2-5; TRBD2 aligns across 10 bases. In germline, CDR1 is SGHTS, CDR2 YDEGEE. The CDR3 contains 14 residues. With 6 bases clipped from V and 7 bases from J, the junction kept 9 bases outside the gene matches. CDR3 DNA sequence: TGTGCCAGCATCCCGAAGCGACTAGCGGGGACCCAGTACTTC. This codes for CASIPKRLAGTQYF.

This sequence joins TRBV7-2 and TRBJ2-7, with TRBD2 as a possible D gene (6 bases). The CDR3 extends over 16 amino acids. CDR1 and CDR2 from the germline V gene are SGHTA and FQGNSA. Trimming stripped 5 bases from V and 2 bases from J, with 19 bases between. The CDR3 sequence: CASSPRGNSGTYEQYF. In DNA, the CDR3 is TGTGCCAGCAGCCCTAGGGGAAATAGCGGTACCTACGAGCAGTACTTC.

The rearrangement uses TRBV9 and TRBJ2-2, with unresolved D. The CDR3 extends over 16 amino acids. Germline V gene data show CDR1 as SGDLS and CDR2 as YYNGEE. V was clipped by 4 bases and J by 5 bases, with 18 bases between them. This CDR3 reads CASSPLRFPGTGELFF. The CDR3 bases are TGTGCCAGCAGCCCCCTGCGGTTTCCCGGGACCGGGGAGCTGTTTTTT.

The genes are TRBV10-1 and TRBJ2-1, with 9 nucleotides matching TRBD2. This CDR3 is 15 amino acids long. The germline V gene has CDR1 WNHNN and CDR2 SYGVQD (reference sequence). V shed 5 bases and J 7 bases; nucleotides not matched to a gene: 9. CDR3 protein: CASSSRSGSLNEQFF. The DNA for the CDR3 is TGCGCCAGCAGTTCTCGTAGCGGGAGCCTGAATGAGCAGTTCTTC.

This clone came up a few times. The chain employs TRBV30 and TRBJ2-5; D gene ambiguous. This CDR3 spans 13 amino acids. Per germline, CDR1 GTSNPN and CDR2 SVGIG (reference sequence). Trimming pared 7 bases from V and 6 bases from J, leaving 18 bases between. The CDR3 spells CALCFRSEKTQYF. Here the CDR3 DNA reads TGTGCCTTATGCTTTAGAAGTGAGAAGACCCAGTACTTC.

J is TRBJ2-7 and V is TRBV6-5; perhaps TRBD2 as D (6 bases). This CDR3 spans 15 amino acids. The V end lost 0 bases, the J end lost 7 bases, and 16 bases lay between the germline ends. The germline CDR1 and CDR2 sequences are MNHEY and SVGAGI. The CDR3 DNA sequence: TGTGCCAGCAGTTACTCCGGGACCGGGACTGAAGAGCAGTACTTC. Amino acids: CASSYSGTGTEEQYF.

The gene calls are TRBV19 and TRBJ2-3, with TRBD2 identical over 8 bases. The CDR3 length is 14 residues. V lost 5 bases, J lost 2 bases, and 3 bases stayed unmatched. Germline loops: CDR1 LNHDA, CDR2 SQIVND (reference sequence). The CDR3 protein is CASSPGLATDTQYF. The CDR3 coding sequence is TGTGCCAGTAGTCCCGGACTAGCCACAGATACGCAGTATTTT.

This chain links TRBV5-1 with TRBJ2-7; the D gene is possibly TRBD1 (5 bases). Trimming cost V 4 bases and J 2 bases, with 10 bases left between them. The germline V gene encodes CDR1 SGHRS and CDR2 YFSETQ. The CDR3 has 13 residues. The CDR3 DNA follows: TGCGCCAGCAGCACCGACAGAGCCTACGAGCAGTACTTC. Protein sequence: CASSTDRAYEQYF. Complete variable domain (other parts from reference TRBV5-1 and TRBJ2-7): KAGVTQTPRYLIKTRGQQVTLSCSPISGHRSVSWYQQTPGQGLQFLFEYFSETQRNKGNFPGRFSGRQFSNSRSEMNVSTLELGDSALYLCASSTDRAYEQYFGPGTRLTVT.

This sequence joins TRBV23-1 and TRBJ1-1; tentative D call: TRBD1 (5 bases). TRBV23-1 is annotated as an ORF whose role is uncertain. The V and J ends lost 1 base and 7 bases respectively, with 10 bases between them. There are 13 residues in the CDR3. CDR3 sequence reads: CASSQFDRYEAFF. DNA of the CDR3: TGCGCCAGCAGTCAATTCGACAGATATGAAGCTTTCTTT.

V usage is TRBV27 and J usage is TRBJ1-4; a possible D gene is TRBD1 (6 bases). Trimming removed 6 bases at V and 7 bases at J, with 9 bases between. Per the germline V gene, CDR1 is MNHEY and CDR2 is SMNVEV (reference sequence). The CDR3 consists of 12 residues. The CDR3 DNA sequence: TGTGCCAGCAGAAACAGGGCTGAAAAACTGTTTTTT. Protein product: CASRNRAEKLFF.

J is TRBJ2-1 and V is TRBV19; 7 nucleotides line up with TRBD2. J lost 6 bases, V lost 5 bases, and 7 bases had no gene match. Per the germline V gene, CDR1 is LNHDA and CDR2 is SQIVND (reference sequence). The CDR3 runs 14 residues. The DNA for the CDR3 is TGTGCCAGTAGTTTTAGCGGGCCTTTCAATGAGCAGTTCTTC. Protein sequence: CASSFSGPFNEQFF. The whole variable domain, remainder taken from reference TRBV19 and TRBJ2-1, is DGGITQSPKYLFRKEGQNVTLSCEQNLNHDAMYWYRQDPGQGLRLIYYSQIVNDFQKGDIAEGYSVSREKKESFPLTVTSAQKNPTAFYLCASSFSGPFNEQFFGPGTRLTVL.

The chain has TRBV5-1 and TRBJ2-5, with TRBD2 matching 7 bases. Germline V gives CDR1 SGHRS, CDR2 YFSETQ. The trim removed 3 bases at V and 5 bases at J, leaving 7 bases unmatched. The CDR3 covers 14 residues. DNA of the CDR3: TGCGCCAGCAGCTCCCTAGCGGCCAGGGAGACCCAGTACTTC. Protein product: CASSSLAARETQYF.

This clone was counted only a few times. This chain links TRBV10-3 with TRBJ1-5; a weak D match, TRBD1 (6 bases). CDR1 is ENHRY, CDR2 SYGVKD, per germline. The length of the CDR3 is 15 residues. The germline V and J ends were trimmed by 2 bases and 0 bases, with 8 bases remaining between them. The chain's CDR3 is CAISETGLSNQPQHF. The CDR3 bases are TGTGCCATCAGTGAGACAGGGCTTAGCAATCAGCCCCAGCATTTT.

This chain links TRBV10-3 with TRBJ1-5, with D possibly being TRBD1 (6 bases). The CDR3 contains 14 residues. Germline CDR1 ENHRY, CDR2 SYGVKD. V lost 0 bases and J lost 6, with 9 bases in between. The CDR3 region has the DNA TGTGCCATCAGTGAGTCGGCAGGGGCTCAGCCCCAGCATTTT. Translated: CAISESAGAQPQHF.

This clone was found a few times. DNA of the CDR3: TGTGCCAGCAGCGGTGGAGGGCCCCAGACCGGGGAGCTGTTTTTT. Translation gives CASSGGGPQTGELFF. This sequence joins TRBV9 and TRBJ2-2; the D gene is possibly TRBD2 (6 bases). The CDR3 has 15 amino acids. Germline CDR1 reads SGDLS; CDR2 reads YYNGEE. V was trimmed by 3 bases and J by 5 bases, leaving 14 bases between them.

The genes are TRBV5-1 and TRBJ1-4; unclear D gene. Germline loops: CDR1 SGHRS, CDR2 YFSETQ. The germline V and J ends were trimmed by 4 bases and 0 bases, with 10 bases remaining between them. This CDR3 has 15 residues. The chain's CDR3 is CASSEQASTNEKLFF. DNA for the CDR3: TGCGCCAGCAGCGAGCAGGCTTCAACTAATGAAAAACTGTTTTTT. Combining the CDR3 with reference TRBV5-1 and TRBJ1-4 gives the whole variable domain KAGVTQTPRYLIKTRGQQVTLSCSPISGHRSVSWYQQTPGQGLQFLFEYFSETQRNKGNFPGRFSGRQFSNSRSEMNVSTLELGDSALYLCASSEQASTNEKLFFGSGTQLSVL.

The chain combines TRBV5-1 with TRBJ2-7, with a tentative D call TRBD1 (6 bases). The CDR3 totals 12 residues. V was cut by 2 bases and J by 5 bases, with 8 bases left in between. Germline assignment: CDR1 SGHRS and CDR2 YFSETQ. The CDR3 DNA reads TGCGCCAGCAGCTTTGCAGGGGACGAGCAGTACTTC. Its translation: CASSFAGDEQYF.

This chain joins TRBV18 and TRBJ2-2; D uncertain. CDR1 is KGHSH and CDR2 is LQKENI in the germline V gene. Trimming pared 5 bases from V and 6 bases from J, leaving 10 bases between. The CDR3 runs to 13 residues. CDR3 loop: CASSIPPAGELFF. CDR3 DNA: TGTGCCAGCTCAATCCCTCCGGCCGGGGAGCTGTTTTTT.

The genes are TRBV6-5 and TRBJ1-4, with D possibly TRBD1 on 5 matching bases. Deletions cut 5 bases from V and 6 bases from J, with 16 bases between. CDR1 and CDR2 (germline): MNHEY, SVGAGI. The CDR3 length is 15 residues. CDR3 DNA sequence: TGTGCCAGCAGTCCCCAGGGCAGGGCGGATGAAAAACTGTTTTTT. This gives the protein CASSPQGRADEKLFF.